This record concerns one T cell receptor (beta chain) sequence. This sample is drawn from a study of blood T cell repertoires in COVID-19. Whole-study context: COVID-19 samples from acute and convalescent phases originated in the United States, Italy and Spain.

Participants were placed into cohorts based on the clinical history they reported. For recovered donors of Cohort 3, there were two negative PCRs, clearance, or symptom resolution. CDR3 length: 14 amino acids. The germline V gene has CDR1 LNHDA and CDR2 SQIVND (reference sequence). J was trimmed by 7 bases and V by 6 bases; bases with no gene match: 5. In the original processing: Reference gene primer amplification in the assay estimated nucleated cell counts. TCRdb keeps only in-frame clones here, not all; method: immunoSEQ multiplex PCR. That table furnishes V, J and clone size, whereas the DNA furnished D and trimming. The sample contains about half a million clones, approximately 86% of which appear only once.

The sequence derives from a woman aged 60-75 years who had recovered from COVID-19. The source material was PBMCs or T cells enriched from blood (not recorded which). This sequence joins TRBV19 and TRBJ1-6; TRBD1 matches at 8 bases. CDR3 DNA: TGTGCCAGTAGCCTGACAGGGGAGAATTCACCCCTCCACTTT. Translated: CASSLTGENSPLHF.